The entry that follows covers one T cell receptor (beta chain) sequence. It has no known antigen specificity. Per-base qualities were not stored, and no clone one base away is much larger. Per the publication, the time point label means: pretreatment peripheral blood. A total of some 30 patients with locally advanced or metastatic urothelial carcinoma, treated at Memorial Sloan Kettering on a trial protocol, made up the cohort. Peripheral blood mononuclear cells were collected pretreatment and during treatment, with between 1 and 8 total time points per patient. The Qiagen DNeasy Blood extraction kit was used to purify genomic DNA from total PBMCs and tumor samples. PBMCs were collected pretreatment and during treatment, and were isolated and stored as previously described. To estimate absolute template abundance from read counts, synthetic TCR analog templates were spiked into each PCR. Using the immunoSEQ assay, TCRbeta CDR3 regions were amplified from genomic DNA with bias-controlled V and J gene primers. Sequencing of rearranged TCRbeta segments was performed at approximately 20X coverage. The study's own analysis went as follows. Sequencing errors were corrected by clustering and CDR3s were annotated against IMGT to assign V, D and J genes. Only productive TCRbeta rearrangements were used in downstream analyses, excluding out-of-frame or stop-codon sequences. Clonality was calculated as one minus the Shannon entropy normalized by the log of the number of unique productive sequences. Clones differing between time points or between blood and tumor were identified by Fisher's exact test with Benjamini-Hochberg correction at adjusted p below 0.01. TCRdb obtained this table from immuneACCESS and retained in-frame rearrangements with V and J assigned. These tables miss some clones; where compared with another copy, unresolved V genes account for less than half of the shortfall, and the remainder is unexplained. That table supplies the V and J calls and clone size; D and trimming were determined from the DNA. The sample has about 53,000 clones on record, 87% of them singletons. The biggest ten clones account for roughly 15% of the sample.

The data belong to a study of PD-L1 blockade in urothelial cancer (TCRdb year 2017). About the full investigation: Therapy was started at some point between 2013 and 2015 for all patients, and atezolizumab 1,200 mg was administered intravenously every 3 weeks. About 85% of the roughly 29 patients were males with bladder-origin urothelial cancer, and about 65% of the roughly 30 reported a prior smoking history. An ECOG performance status of 0 or 1 was recorded for the patients, and 0 to 3 prior chemotherapy regimens had been received by the patients. Blood samples were analyzed at 3 weeks after treatment start (second dose) and at 6 weeks after treatment start. A median of 141,255 T cells and 85,000 or so unique TCRs was obtained from blood samples, and a median clonality of roughly 0.082 was observed. The study was an exploratory multi-omic analysis of somatic, immune and clinical correlates of response to PD-L1 blockade with atezolizumab in urothelial cancer. TCR sequencing covered pretreatment tumor samples and matched, serially collected peripheral blood taken before and after atezolizumab treatment. Durable clinical benefit meant progression-free survival longer than 6 months, and TCR features were also tested against progression-free and overall survival. In the same patients who had TCR sequencing, pretreatment tumors also underwent whole exome sequencing and RNA sequencing. Durable clinical benefit was achieved by nine patients but not by the remaining 20. Twenty-nine patients had pretreatment blood TCR-seq, roughly 24 had at least one posttreatment blood collection, and roughly 24 had tumor TCR-seq. Study-wide findings and limitations: A pretreatment peripheral blood TCR clonality below the median was linked to improved progression-free and overall survival. Because of the small sample size (n ≈ 29) and the many exploratory analyses performed, the results are intended to be regarded as hypothesis-generating. At 3 weeks after the start of treatment, tumor-associated TCR clones in peripheral blood had expanded more in patients with durable benefit (n of about 20, p = 0.022).

CDR1 and CDR2 are drawn from the germline V gene: SGHTA, FQGNSA. The junction shows trimming of 5 bases on V and 1 base on J, and the gene matches do not reach 7 bases of it. From its cysteine to its phenylalanine, the CDR3 spans 16 amino acids. Only the CDR3 region is kept as DNA, spanning 48 bases read in frame from base 1. The rearrangement combines TRBV7-2 with TRBJ2-2, with 7 bases in between that match TRBD1. The input for sequencing was PBMCs, taken around atezolizumab (anti-PD-L1) treatment. The sequence was collected from a woman aged 55-70 years with urothelial cancer. The CDR3 region: CASSGHRGVNTGELFF. The base sequence is TGTGCCAGCAGCGGTCACAGGGGAGTGAACACCGGGGAGCTGTTTTTT.